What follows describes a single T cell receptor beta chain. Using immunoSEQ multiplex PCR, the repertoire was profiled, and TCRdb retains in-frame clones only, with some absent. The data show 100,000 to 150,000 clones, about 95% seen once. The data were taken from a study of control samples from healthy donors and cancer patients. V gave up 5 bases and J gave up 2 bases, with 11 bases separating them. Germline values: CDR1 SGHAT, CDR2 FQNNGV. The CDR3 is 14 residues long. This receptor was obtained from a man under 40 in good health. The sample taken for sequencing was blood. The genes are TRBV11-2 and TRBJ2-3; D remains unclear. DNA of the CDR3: TGTGCCAGCAGCCCCAGGACCTTCACAGATACGCAGTATTTT. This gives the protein CASSPRTFTDTQYF.